This T cell receptor (beta chain) is drawn from a study of regulatory T cells in long-lasting Graves disease. Regarding the study as a whole: Relative to new patients (roughly 970), persistent patients exhibited greater sharing of public clonotypes (2,741).

This CDR3 spans 16 amino acids. The ends lost 6 bases at V and 4 bases at J; junction bases unmatched: 10. CDR1 is MDHEN, CDR2 SYDVKM, per germline. This clonotype came up many times. Its matching antigen is unknown. Noted time point: newly diagnosed GD, antithyroid drugs for less than 3 months. PBMCs provided the RNA from which the TCR library was made. iRepertoire HTBI primers and Arm-PCR of CDR3 regions built TCR beta libraries. TCRdb re-called the multiplex PCR reads through MiXCR, storing one row per CDR3 protein. The profile shows roughly 500,000 distinct CDR3 sequences, 14% of them singletons. These data also formed part of another study, on T cells in Graves' hyperthyroidism and ophthalmopathy.

The clonotype originates from a woman between 45 and 65 years old with Graves disease. The chain recombines TRBV28 with TRBJ1-2, with 11 bases aligning to TRBD1. This sample comprised peripheral blood mononuclear cells (PBMCs), obtained at new diagnosis, from a patient treated with antithyroid drugs. In nucleotides, the CDR3 is TGTGCCAGCAGACGGACAGGGGGCCTTATTTTCTATGGCTACACCTTC. Translation: CASRRTGGLIFYGYTF.